This T cell receptor (beta chain) was identified during a study of blood T cell repertoires in COVID-19. CDR1 and CDR2 from the germline V gene are SQVTM and ANQGSEA. This CDR3 is 13 amino acids long. Trimming pared 1 base from V and 5 bases from J, leaving 12 bases between. This clone has only a few counts. Produced via immunoSEQ multiplex PCR; TCRdb's table is partial and in-frame only. The sample contains roughly 160,000 clones, around nine tenths of which appear only once. This receptor was obtained from a man between 60 and 75 years old with COVID-19, enrolled during active disease. The chain couples TRBV29-1 to TRBJ2-7; a weak D match, TRBD1 (6 bases). Sequenced input: peripheral blood. The CDR3 DNA sequence: TGCAGCGTTGAAGGTCAGGGGTTCAACGAGCAGTACTTC. Translated: CSVEGQGFNEQYF.